A single sample is the source of the 19 T cell receptor beta chains below, sequenced in a study of PD-1 blockade in classical Hodgkin lymphoma. Time point reported: cycle 4 day 1 (C4D1), after 5 to 7 weeks of nivolumab. All patients experienced relapse after autologous stem cell transplantation, and brentuximab vedotin exposure was variable. The method was immunoSEQ multiplex PCR; TCRdb's version includes in-frame clones alone and lacks a portion of them. The sample consists of around 53,000 clones, around 74% of them appearing once. The source was peripheral blood mononuclear cells (PBMCs), collected before the fourth cycle of nivolumab. These receptors were obtained from a human donor with classical Hodgkin lymphoma.

CDR3 protein: CASSRGLVSMNTEAFF. CDR3 in DNA: TGTGCCAGCAGCAGGGGGCTCGTCTCCATGAACACTGAAGCTTTCTTT. The V call is TRBV13, the J call TRBJ1-1; 7 positions agree with TRBD1. The length of the CDR3 is 16 residues. The J segment lost 0 bases and the V segment lost 5 bases, leaving 9 bases of the junction unmatched. CDR1 and CDR2 (germline): PRHDT, FYEKMQ (reference sequence). Drawing the rest from reference TRBV13 and TRBJ1-1, the complete variable domain is AAGVIQSPRHLIKEKRETATLKCYPIPRHDTVYWYQQGPGQDPQFLISFYEKMQSDKGSIPDRFSAQQFSDYHSELNMSSLELGDSALYFCASSRGLVSMNTEAFFGQGTRLTVV.

The chain links TRBV29-1 to TRBJ1-3; D is undetermined. Germline V CDR1 and CDR2: SQVTM, ANQGSEA. This CDR3 is built from 15 residues. The germline V and J ends were trimmed by 3 bases and 3 bases, with 15 bases remaining between them. The CDR3 loop is CSVETGRGIGNTIYF. CDR3 nucleotides: TGCAGCGTTGAGACCGGCAGAGGGATTGGAAACACCATATATTTT.

V gene TRBV10-1 combines with J gene TRBJ2-7, with a possible D match to TRBD2 (6 bases). V lost 0 bases and J lost 2, with 14 bases in between. Germline CDR1 reads WNHNN; CDR2 reads SYGVQD (reference sequence). The CDR3 runs to 16 residues. The CDR3 DNA follows: TGCGCCAGCAGTGAGTCGGGTAGCGGACCTCCCTACGAGCAGTACTTC. This gives the protein CASSESGSGPPYEQYF.

The gene calls are TRBV27 and TRBJ1-2; no clear D. There are 13 residues in the CDR3. Germline V CDR1 and CDR2: MNHEY, SMNVEV (reference sequence). V shed 5 bases and J shed 6 bases, with 13 bases lying between them. The CDR3 region is CASSRNPPHGYTF. The CDR3 DNA reads TGTGCCAGCAGTCGGAATCCCCCTCATGGCTACACCTTC.

V is TRBV27 and J is TRBJ2-7; a possible D gene is TRBD1 (5 bases). The germline CDR1 and CDR2 sequences are MNHEY and SMNVEV (reference sequence). Trimming took off 7 bases at V and 6 bases at J, with 13 bases between the two ends. The CDR3 length is 12 residues. Here the CDR3 reads CASTGYTGEQYF. The CDR3 DNA sequence: TGTGCCAGCACAGGGTACACGGGCGAGCAGTACTTC.

The chain has TRBV2 and TRBJ1-1; maybe TRBD1 (5 bases). The CDR3 has 14 amino acids. Trimming removed 3 bases from V and 7 bases from J, with 15 bases in between. Germline loops: CDR1 SNHLY, CDR2 FYNNEI. CDR3 sequence: CASSEMGGSVEAFF. For the CDR3, the DNA is TGTGCCAGCAGTGAGATGGGGGGGTCGGTTGAAGCTTTCTTT.

This clone has more than one count but fewer than ten. This sequence joins TRBV11-3 and TRBJ2-1; the D gene is possibly TRBD1 (5 bases). V lost 4 bases to trimming and J lost 12 bases, with 13 bases between them. Per the germline V gene, CDR1 is SGHNT and CDR2 is YENEEA. The CDR3 has 12 amino acids. The CDR3 region has the DNA TGTGCCAGCAGCTGGGGCGGAAGGGTGCAGTTCTTC. This gives the protein CASSWGGRVQFF.

This clone occurred once. The CDR3 here is CASSLGGDSYEQYF. For the CDR3, the DNA is TGCGCCAGCAGCTTGGGAGGGGACTCCTACGAGCAGTACTTC. V usage is TRBV5-1 and J usage is TRBJ2-7, with D possibly being TRBD1 or TRBD2 (5 bases each). The CDR3 is 14 amino acids. The V gene's germline CDR1 is SGHRS and CDR2 YFSETQ. The ends were cut back, 0 bases at V and 0 bases at J, with 7 bases in the middle.

V gene TRBV7-8 combines with J gene TRBJ2-3, with D unresolved. Per germline, CDR1 SGHVS and CDR2 FQNEAQ. The CDR3 runs to 17 residues. V lost 0 bases to trimming and J lost 1 base, with 14 bases between them. CDR3: CASSLALRRAGTDTQYF. Here the CDR3 DNA reads TGTGCCAGCAGCTTAGCGCTAAGACGGGCCGGCACAGATACGCAGTATTTT.

The sample holds a few counts of this clone. The rearrangement joins TRBV4-1 to TRBJ2-1, with D hard to call. CDR3 size: 16 residues. Trimming removed 0 bases from V and 0 bases from J, with 9 bases in between. From germline, CDR1 is MGHRA and CDR2 YSYEKL. CDR3 nucleotides: TGCGCCAGCAGCCAAGATCCCGTCTCCTCCTACAATGAGCAGTTCTTC. As protein: CASSQDPVSSYNEQFF.

In DNA, the CDR3 is TGTGCCAGCGAGGCTATCGGGTACAATGAGCAGTTCTTC. Its protein product is CASEAIGYNEQFF. The chain combines TRBV11-3 with TRBJ2-1; D is ambiguous. This CDR3 is 13 amino acids long. The germline gives CDR1 SGHNT, CDR2 YENEEA. Trimming removed 8 bases from V and 4 bases from J, with 12 bases in between. Looking up the rest from reference TRBV11-3 and TRBJ2-1 gives the full variable domain: EAGVVQSPRYKIIEKKQPVAFWCNPISGHNTLYWYLQNLGQGPELLIRYENEEAVDDSQLPKDRFSAERLKGVDSTLKIQPAELGDSAVYLCASEAIGYNEQFFGPGTRLTVL.

The chain joins TRBV11-3 to TRBJ2-7, with D unresolved. The CDR3 spans 13 residues. Germline V gives CDR1 SGHNT, CDR2 YENEEA. V lost 6 bases and J 4 bases, leaving 13 bases between the germline ends. The CDR3 is CASSNSRAYEQYF. DNA for the CDR3: TGTGCCAGCAGTAATTCACGAGCTTACGAGCAGTACTTC. The full variable domain, in which reference TRBV11-3 and TRBJ2-7 provide the parts outside the CDR3, is EAGVVQSPRYKIIEKKQPVAFWCNPISGHNTLYWYLQNLGQGPELLIRYENEEAVDDSQLPKDRFSAERLKGVDSTLKIQPAELGDSAVYLCASSNSRAYEQYFGPGTRLTVT.

This sequence joins TRBV9 and TRBJ2-7; a possible D gene is TRBD2 (5 bases). V gave up 0 bases and J gave up 2 bases, with 12 bases separating them. CDR3 length equals 15 residues. Germline V gives CDR1 SGDLS, CDR2 YYNGEE. As DNA, the CDR3 is TGTGCCAGCAGCGTAGATGTAGCGCCAACCTACGAGCAGTACTTC. Protein: CASSVDVAPTYEQYF.

The chain combines TRBV9 with TRBJ2-6; possibly TRBD1 for D (5 bases). Germline assignment: CDR1 SGDLS and CDR2 YYNGEE. The germline V and J ends were trimmed by 3 bases and 2 bases, with 15 bases remaining between them. This CDR3 is 17 amino acids long. DNA for the CDR3: TGTGCCAGCAGCGCCTCCCCTAGGGGTACTGGGGCCAACGTCCTGACTTTC. This sequence encodes CASSASPRGTGANVLTF. Complete variable domain (other parts from reference TRBV9 and TRBJ2-6): DSGVTQTPKHLITATGQRVTLRCSPRSGDLSVYWYQQSLDQGLQFLIQYYNGEERAKGNILERFSAQQFPDLHSELNLSSLELGDSALYFCASSASPRGTGANVLTFGAGSRLTVL.

The chain combines TRBV10-2 with TRBJ2-3; D might be TRBD1 or TRBD2, each matching 5 bases. The CDR3 spans 13 residues. Trimming took off 8 bases at V and 2 bases at J, with 11 bases between the two ends. Germline CDR1 is WSHSY and CDR2 is SAAADI. CDR3 DNA: TGCGCCAGCTTGGGGGTAGACACAGATACGCAGTATTTT. This sequence encodes CASLGVDTDTQYF.

The chain joins TRBV9 to TRBJ1-1; D possibly corresponds to TRBD1 (5 bases). Germline V gene lookup returns CDR1 SGDLS and CDR2 YYNGEE. V lost 6 bases, J lost 4 bases, and 16 bases lay in between. The CDR3 is 14 amino acids. The CDR3 loop reads CASTPPGGLTEAFF. DNA for the CDR3: TGTGCCAGCACCCCCCCGGGGGGACTCACTGAAGCTTTCTTT.

The V gene is TRBV28, the J gene TRBJ2-5, with D possibly matching TRBD1 (6 bases). Deletions cut 5 bases from V and 4 bases from J, with 8 bases between. Germline-derived CDR1 and CDR2 are MDHEN and SYDVKM. This CDR3 is built from 12 residues. DNA of the CDR3: TGTGCCAGCAGTCTCAGGGGAGAGACCCAGTACTTC. This sequence encodes CASSLRGETQYF.

The chain combines TRBV18 with TRBJ2-1, with D possibly being TRBD1 (6 bases). Trimming removed 3 bases at V and 7 bases at J, with 13 bases between. CDR3 length equals 14 residues. Germline V lookup: CDR1 KGHSH, CDR2 LQKENI. CDR3 nucleotide sequence: TGTGCCAGCTCACCGCGGACAGATCGGAATGAGCAGTTCTTC. Translation: CASSPRTDRNEQFF.

V and J are TRBV7-2 and TRBJ2-7; TRBD2 matches at 7 bases. This CDR3 contains 14 residues. The J segment lost 2 bases and the V segment lost 4 bases, leaving 5 bases of the junction unmatched. Germline V CDR1 and CDR2: SGHTA, FQGNSA. In nucleotides, the CDR3 is TGTGCCAGCAGCTCCTCTAGCGGTCCCTACGAGCAGTACTTC. This gives the protein CASSSSSGPYEQYF.